This T cell receptor beta chain originates from a study of blood T cell repertoires in COVID-19. Overall study: The United States, Italy and Spain provided the acute and convalescent COVID-19 samples. PBMCs, B-cell-depleted T cells, or T cells were the source of the cDNA or gDNA that made up the material.

Under the authors' procedure: Estimation of nucleated cell counts was performed using reference gene primer amplification. Sequenced by immunoSEQ multiplex PCR; TCRdb stores in-frame clones only, minus some. V, J and clone size are taken as reported in that table, and D and trimming were inferred from the DNA itself. The sample carries about 220,000 clones, approximately 86% recorded once. The V gene lost 2 bases and the J gene lost 0 bases, with 11 bases spanning the gap. CDR3 length: 16 residues. The V gene's germline CDR1 is SGHRS and CDR2 YFSETQ. The J gene is TRBJ1-4, the V gene TRBV5-1; D not resolved. The TCR was taken from a woman aged 80 or over with acute or convalescent COVID-19. The sequencing sample was made of peripheral blood. CDR3 DNA sequence: TGCGCCAGCAGCTTCGGAGGATCTGCAACTAATGAAAAACTGTTTTTT. Amino acid sequence: CASSFGGSATNEKLFF.